Listed below are T cell receptor beta chains from one sample, sequenced in a study of T-cell memory formation after mild COVID-19. TCRdb recomputed calls from the 5' RACE reads with MiXCR, one row per CDR3 protein. The sample records 58,000 or so distinct CDR3 sequences, about 30% being singletons. The sample consisted of PBMCs or a T cell subset sorted from them (not recorded which). The receptor source for this set is a man aged 18 to 29 who had mild COVID-19 (a few samples of this study predate the infection). Cell type and time point are not known. The CDR3 runs from the conserved cysteine through the conserved F or W. The order of the fields is V gene, J gene, CDR3 protein.

V: TRBV4-1
J: TRBJ2-5
CDR3: CASSHPPRGAGGLFQETQYF

V: TRBV7-6
J: TRBJ2-5
CDR3: CASSFLDSQETQYF

V: TRBV12-3/TRBV12-4
J: TRBJ2-5
CDR3: CASSRERGEETQYF

V: TRBV13
J: TRBJ2-6
CDR3: CASSPRWDTSGANVLTF

V: TRBV4-3
J: TRBJ1-5
CDR3: CASSQSVWTEYSNQPQHF

V: TRBV24-1
J: TRBJ2-3
CDR3: CATSDTPTGDTQYF

V: TRBV4-1
J: TRBJ1-1
CDR3: CASSQALELRDTEAFF

V: TRBV28
J: TRBJ2-3
CDR3: CASSPARIRAGEQYF

V: TRBV11-2
J: TRBJ2-1
CDR3: CASTSTGYAGEQFF

V: TRBV20-1
J: TRBJ2-7
CDR3: CSARASGGAYEQYF

V: TRBV7-8
J: TRBJ2-3
CDR3: CASSLGASRSTDTQYF

V: TRBV4-3
J: TRBJ2-2
CDR3: CASSHPGGRINTGELFF

V: TRBV10-2
J: TRBJ1-2
CDR3: CASSDHNTNYGYTF

V: TRBV4-2
J: TRBJ1-1
CDR3: CASSQDMESYAEAFF

V: TRBV5-1
J: TRBJ2-5
CDR3: CASSYKQETQYF

V: TRBV9
J: TRBJ2-7
CDR3: CASSGSGATKAHEQYF

V: TRBV5-1
J: TRBJ2-1
CDR3: CASSLRPGTEGYNEQFF

V: TRBV15
J: TRBJ1-1
CDR3: CATSTYRSVGTEAFF

V: TRBV4-1
J: TRBJ1-1
CDR3: CASSHGQGNTEAFF

V: TRBV7-9
J: TRBJ2-3
CDR3: CASSSTSDTQYF

V: TRBV4-1
J: TRBJ1-4
CDR3: CASSPRDRGETNEKLFF

V: TRBV27
J: TRBJ2-7
CDR3: CASSLSIATGDRGHEQYF

V: TRBV7-9
J: TRBJ2-2
CDR3: CASSSFDWNTGELFF

V: TRBV7-9
J: TRBJ2-1
CDR3: CASSLYSGGYSYNEQFF

V: TRBV6-2/TRBV6-3
J: TRBJ1-1
CDR3: CASSYGGVRGMNTEAFF

V: TRBV2
J: TRBJ2-5
CDR3: CASSEVGLAAQETQYF

V: TRBV7-2
J: TRBJ1-1
CDR3: CASSFWGHGDTEAFF

V: TRBV21-1
J: TRBJ1-1
CDR3: CASSNDHRGLSEAFF

V: TRBV25-1
J: TRBJ2-7
CDR3: CASSRQPGYEQYF

V: TRBV6-2/TRBV6-3
J: TRBJ2-2
CDR3: CASSPGFSGELFF

V: TRBV6-2/TRBV6-3
J: TRBJ1-2
CDR3: CASSYGRGTTQPYGYTF

V: TRBV4-2
J: TRBJ1-1
CDR3: CASSQEGSGRNTEAFF

V: TRBV7-2
J: TRBJ1-1
CDR3: CASSWNRGNTEAFF

V: TRBV12-3/TRBV12-4
J: TRBJ2-3
CDR3: CASRTFAGGPTDTQYF

V: TRBV6-2/TRBV6-3
J: TRBJ2-3
CDR3: CASRALTGPSTDTQYF

V: TRBV25-1
J: TRBJ2-7
CDR3: CASPRDRALPRCYEQYF

V: TRBV4-3
J: TRBJ1-5
CDR3: CASSLERVSQPQHF

V: TRBV20-1
J: TRBJ1-3
CDR3: CSASSPEPVGNTIYF

V: TRBV24-1
J: TRBJ2-2
CDR3: CATAPYGGITGELFF

V: TRBV12-3/TRBV12-4
J: TRBJ1-4
CDR3: CASSLSGRNDEKLFF

V: TRBV11-2
J: TRBJ2-5
CDR3: CASSLGAGGLETQYF

V: TRBV29-1
J: TRBJ1-5
CDR3: CSVGQGVGNQPQHF

V: TRBV9
J: TRBJ2-7
CDR3: CASSGRLKQGASSYEQYF

V: TRBV12-3/TRBV12-4
J: TRBJ2-5
CDR3: CASSGLPAQETQYF

V: TRBV20-1
J: TRBJ2-7
CDR3: CSARDQRDKVEQYF

V: TRBV30
J: TRBJ2-7
CDR3: CAWSRTGGEQYF

V: TRBV6-5
J: TRBJ1-2
CDR3: CASSYLVDANYGYTF

V: TRBV4-3
J: TRBJ1-2
CDR3: CASSPGAQDYGYTF

V: TRBV6-2/TRBV6-3
J: TRBJ2-7
CDR3: CASPGRGGTAYEQYF

V: TRBV7-3
J: TRBJ2-1
CDR3: CASSSIGGNEQFF